Below are 9 T cell receptor beta chains sequenced from a single sample in a study of cytomegalovirus exposure and HLA in healthy donors. 13 Jbeta primers and 60 Vbeta primers were used for the PCR. Using immunoSEQ multiplex PCR, the repertoire was profiled, and TCRdb retains in-frame clones only, with some absent. The table records roughly 160,000 clones, about four fifths of them present only once. The specimen was PBMCs. The receptor set was obtained from a male donor in good health and CMV-seropositive.

The rearrangement links TRBV30 to TRBJ1-1; 8 bases map to TRBD1. V was clipped by 7 bases and J by 0 bases; unmatched bases: 13. CDR3 length: 16 residues. Germline-derived CDR1 and CDR2 are GTSNPN and SVGIG (reference sequence). The CDR3 loop reads CASTGVGGMVNTEAFF. In DNA form, the CDR3 reads TGTGCCTCGACAGGGGTGGGGGGTATGGTGAACACTGAAGCTTTCTTT.

Concerning this clone itself: An end of the junction does not agree with germline; a read error may underlie this. The chain combines TRBV2 with TRBJ1-5; D is perhaps TRBD1 (5 bases). The germline gives CDR1 SNHLY, CDR2 FYNNEI. The CDR3 loop spans 14 amino acids. This CDR3 reads CASREDRSNQPQHF. The CDR3, as DNA: TGTGCCAGCAGGGAAGACAGAAGCAATCAGCCCCAGCATTTT.

The chain recombines TRBV5-6 with TRBJ2-4; D may be TRBD1 (6 bases). Germline CDR1 reads SGHDT; CDR2 reads YYEEEE. V was cut by 4 bases and J by 1 base, with 15 bases left in between. The CDR3 sequence is 16 residues long. The CDR3 DNA reads as TGTGCCAGCAGCGATCAGGGGTGGGGGGCCAAAAACATTCAGTACTTC. This gives the protein CASSDQGWGAKNIQYF.

The chain employs TRBV7-9 and TRBJ1-2; 8 bases are a match to TRBD1. The trim removed 7 bases at V and 6 bases at J, leaving 4 bases unmatched. Germline V CDR1 and CDR2: SEHNR, FQNEAQ (reference sequence). There are 12 residues in the CDR3. CDR3 residues: CASTPDRDGYTF. DNA for the CDR3: TGTGCCAGCACGCCGGACAGGGATGGCTACACCTTC.

This rearrangement joins TRBV7-9 to TRBJ2-5, with D tentatively TRBD2 (6 bases). V lost 7 bases and J 2 bases, leaving 14 bases between the germline ends. This CDR3 is 14 amino acids long. Germline V gene data show CDR1 as SEHNR and CDR2 as FQNEAQ (reference sequence). As DNA, the CDR3 is TGTGCCAGCACCCTATCCGGGACTCAAGAGACCCAGTACTTC. Translating gives CASTLSGTQETQYF.

The chain has TRBV6-1 and TRBJ1-2, with D unresolved. CDR1 and CDR2 from the germline V gene are MNHNS and SASEGT. The V and J ends lost 7 bases and 3 bases respectively, with 15 bases between them. This CDR3 is built from 14 residues. The CDR3, as DNA: TGTGCCAGCATTACAACAGCTGCCCACTATGGCTACACCTTC. Amino acids: CASITTAAHYGYTF.

This clone turned up a few times. The rearrangement links TRBV4-3 to TRBJ1-1; the match to TRBD1 covers 8 bases. Germline V gives CDR1 LGHNA, CDR2 YSLEER. The CDR3 covers 16 residues. Trimming took 2 bases from V and 6 from J; bases not matched to a gene: 11. In DNA form, the CDR3 reads TGCGCCAGCAGCCAACCAGGGGGCCGCGGAGTGGCTGAAGCTTTCTTT. It specifies CASSQPGGRGVAEAFF.

The V and J genes are TRBV28 and TRBJ1-2; TRBD1 matches at 7 bases. Germline-derived CDR1 and CDR2 are MDHEN and SYDVKM. Germline trimming cut 6 bases from V and 4 bases from J; bases unmatched to any gene: 2. CDR3 length: 12 amino acids. The CDR3 region is CASRGGSYGYTF. The CDR3 region has the DNA TGTGCCAGCAGAGGGGGCAGCTATGGCTACACCTTC.

This chain connects TRBV7-9 to TRBJ2-3; D may be TRBD1 (6 bases). Looked up from germline, CDR1 is SEHNR and CDR2 is FQNEAQ (reference sequence). V shed 5 bases and J shed 4 bases, with 16 bases lying between them. The CDR3 covers 15 residues. As DNA, the CDR3 is TGTGCCAGCAGCCCACAGGGTCAGATCGCAGATACGCAGTATTTT. It translates to CASSPQGQIADTQYF.